The next 11 T cell receptor beta chains were all read from a single sample in a study of OX40 agonist ivuxolimab in advanced cancers. TCRdb keeps only in-frame clones here, not all; method: immunoSEQ multiplex PCR. The sample holds about 11,000 clones, 75% to 85% seen once. The sequencing used CD4+ or CD8+ T cells sorted from blood, collected in a trial of the OX40 agonist ivuxolimab. The source of these receptors is an adult with an advanced solid tumor such as melanoma, head and neck, liver or kidney cancer.

This chain links TRBV6-5 with TRBJ1-3; D is perhaps TRBD1 (5 bases). CDR3 size: 13 residues. Germline-derived CDR1 and CDR2 are MNHEY and SVGAGI. Trimming removed 2 bases from V and 4 bases from J, with 6 bases in between. This CDR3 reads CASSYGGGNTIYF. Written as DNA, the CDR3 is TGTGCCAGCAGTTACGGGGGAGGAAACACCATATATTTT.

As to this clone: Other nucleotide sequences in the sample specify the same CDR3. The chain combines TRBV9 with TRBJ2-7, with TRBD1 identical over 8 bases. The V gene end was trimmed by 2 bases and the J gene end by 2 bases; junction bases not matched to a gene: 3. The germline gives CDR1 SGDLS, CDR2 YYNGEE. The CDR3 has 14 residues. The CDR3 DNA is TGTGCCAGCAGCGTGGGGACAGGAGCCTACGAGCAGTACTTC. Amino acids: CASSVGTGAYEQYF. The whole variable domain, filled in from reference TRBV9 and TRBJ2-7, reads DSGVTQTPKHLITATGQRVTLRCSPRSGDLSVYWYQQSLDQGLQFLIQYYNGEERAKGNILERFSAQQFPDLHSELNLSSLELGDSALYFCASSVGTGAYEQYFGPGTRLTVT.

The chain links TRBV5-1 to TRBJ2-3, with D unclear. CDR1 SGHRS and CDR2 YFSETQ come from the germline V gene. The V gene lost 5 bases and the J gene lost 0 bases, with 10 bases spanning the gap. The CDR3 runs to 14 residues. The CDR3 reads CASSQILSTDTQYF. The CDR3 DNA reads TGCGCCAGCAGTCAGATACTTAGCACAGATACGCAGTATTTT.

For this clone: One base separates it from a far larger clone, so it is likely a read error. The identical CDR3 is also encoded by other nucleotide sequences in the sample. The rearrangement uses TRBV4-1 and TRBJ2-7; 8 nucleotides align to TRBD2. Germline trimming cut 0 bases from V and 3 bases from J; bases unmatched to any gene: 7. This CDR3 is 16 amino acids long. The germline gives CDR1 MGHRA, CDR2 YSYEKL. For the CDR3, the DNA is TGCGCCAGCAGCCAAGAGGAAGCGGGGGCCCGCTACGAGCAGTACTTC. Protein product: CASSQEEAGARYEQYF.

The J gene is TRBJ1-5, the V gene TRBV28; no clear D gene. The CDR3 is 15 amino acids. V lost 1 base, J lost 0 bases, and 7 bases lay in between. Germline V gives CDR1 MDHEN, CDR2 SYDVKM. The CDR3 sequence: CASSLFGGSNQPQHF. The CDR3 bases are TGTGCCAGCAGTTTATTTGGCGGTAGCAATCAGCCCCAGCATTTT.

The chain uses TRBV5-1 and TRBJ2-1; a possible D gene is TRBD2 (5 bases). CDR3 length equals 14 residues. CDR1 SGHRS and CDR2 YFSETQ come from the germline V gene. The V gene lost 3 bases and the J gene lost 3 bases, with 10 bases spanning the gap. CDR3 in amino acids: CASSWTGGYNEQFF. The CDR3 DNA follows: TGCGCCAGCAGCTGGACTGGCGGCTACAATGAGCAGTTCTTC.

This chain joins TRBV7-9 and TRBJ2-5; no firm D call. CDR1 and CDR2 (germline): SEHNR, FQNEAQ (reference sequence). V dropped 4 bases and J dropped 3 bases, with 12 bases sitting between them. The length of the CDR3 is 14 residues. CDR3 sequence reads: CASSSSTEEETQYF. The CDR3 bases are TGTGCCAGCAGCTCATCGACTGAAGAAGAGACCCAGTACTTC. Using reference TRBV7-9 and TRBJ2-5 for the parts outside the CDR3, the full variable domain is DTGVSQNPRHKITKRGQNVTFRCDPISEHNRLYWYRQTLGQGPEFLTYFQNEAQLEKSRLLSDRFSAERPKGSFSTLEIQRTEQGDSAMYLCASSSSTEEETQYFGPGTRLLVL.

This chain connects TRBV11-2 to TRBJ1-5, with D tentatively TRBD1 (5 bases). This CDR3 has 15 amino acids. The germline V gene encodes CDR1 SGHAT and CDR2 FQNNGV. V was pared by 1 base and J by 3 bases, with 10 bases between. The CDR3 spells CASSLGAGTNQPQHF. DNA of the CDR3: TGTGCCAGCAGCTTAGGTGCTGGGACCAATCAGCCCCAGCATTTT.

This clone was seen just once. The rearrangement links TRBV2 to TRBJ2-1; D is perhaps TRBD1 or TRBD2 (5 bases each). V was cut by 8 bases and J by 0 bases, with 11 bases left in between. CDR3 length equals 14 residues. Germline-derived CDR1 and CDR2 are SNHLY and FYNNEI. CDR3 in amino acids: CASGDRSSYNEQFF. The CDR3, as DNA: TGTGCCAGCGGGGACCGTAGCTCCTACAATGAGCAGTTCTTC.

The chain uses TRBV11-3 and TRBJ2-7; no reliable D call. The CDR3 consists of 13 residues. V lost 3 bases and J lost 0, with 6 bases in between. CDR1 SGHNT and CDR2 YENEEA come from the germline V gene. CDR3 sequence (DNA): TGTGCCAGCAGCTTTAAAAGCTCCTACGAGCAGTACTTC. Protein: CASSFKSSYEQYF.

The V call is TRBV6-5, the J call TRBJ2-5; 10 positions match TRBD2. The CDR3 has 12 residues. Per germline, CDR1 MNHEY and CDR2 SVGAGI. The J segment lost 5 bases and the V segment lost 9 bases, leaving 3 bases of the junction unmatched. The CDR3 loop reads CASGTSVETQYF. The CDR3 bases are TGTGCCAGTGGGACTAGCGTTGAGACCCAGTACTTC.